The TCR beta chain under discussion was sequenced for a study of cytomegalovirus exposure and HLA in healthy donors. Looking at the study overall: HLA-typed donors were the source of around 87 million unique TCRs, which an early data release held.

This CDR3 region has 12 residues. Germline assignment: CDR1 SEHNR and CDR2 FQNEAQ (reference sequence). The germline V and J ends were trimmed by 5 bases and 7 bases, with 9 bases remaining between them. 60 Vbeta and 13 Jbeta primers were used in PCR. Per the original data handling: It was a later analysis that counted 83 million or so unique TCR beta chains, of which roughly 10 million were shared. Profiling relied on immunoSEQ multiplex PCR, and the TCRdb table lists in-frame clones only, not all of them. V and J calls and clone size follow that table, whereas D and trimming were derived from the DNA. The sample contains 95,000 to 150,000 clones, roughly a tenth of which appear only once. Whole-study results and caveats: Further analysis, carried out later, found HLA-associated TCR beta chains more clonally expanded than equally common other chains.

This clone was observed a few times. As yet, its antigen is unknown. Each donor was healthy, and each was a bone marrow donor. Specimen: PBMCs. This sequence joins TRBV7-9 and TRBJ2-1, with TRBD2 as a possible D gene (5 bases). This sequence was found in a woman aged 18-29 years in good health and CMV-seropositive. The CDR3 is CASSPWTNEQFF. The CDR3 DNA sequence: TGTGCCAGCAGCCCCTGGACTAATGAGCAGTTCTTC.